Detailed here is one T cell receptor (beta chain). Its specificity is not known. This entry belongs to a study of memory CD4+ T cells and cytomegalovirus serostatus. Looking at the study overall: This sample comes from healthy Belgian adults, about nine CMV seropositive, approximately 24 seronegative. Study-wide results and caveats: Each of 67 CMV-associated TCRbeta sequences occurred in one to five individuals. Median bootstrapped AUC for CMV status was about 0.94 originally, around 0.91 US-trained.

The method was immunoSEQ multiplex PCR; TCRdb's version includes in-frame clones alone and lacks a portion of them. The data contain about 60,000 clones, around 77% of them seen just once; the ten biggest clones take up roughly 1%. Germline V gene sequence: CDR1 GTSNPN, CDR2 SVGIG (reference sequence). The CDR3 is 12 residues long. V lost 4 bases and J 7 bases, leaving 13 bases between the germline ends. The sort gate was single viable CD3+CD4+CD8-CD45RO+ cells for memory CD4+ T cells. The TCR originated in an adult in good health and CMV-seronegative. Sequences were obtained from memory CD4+ T cells from blood. V usage is TRBV30 and J usage is TRBJ1-2, with a weak D call TRBD1 (5 bases). In DNA form, the CDR3 reads TGTGCCTGGATCACCGGGGGGGGTGGCTACACCTTC. The encoded protein is CAWITGGGGYTF.